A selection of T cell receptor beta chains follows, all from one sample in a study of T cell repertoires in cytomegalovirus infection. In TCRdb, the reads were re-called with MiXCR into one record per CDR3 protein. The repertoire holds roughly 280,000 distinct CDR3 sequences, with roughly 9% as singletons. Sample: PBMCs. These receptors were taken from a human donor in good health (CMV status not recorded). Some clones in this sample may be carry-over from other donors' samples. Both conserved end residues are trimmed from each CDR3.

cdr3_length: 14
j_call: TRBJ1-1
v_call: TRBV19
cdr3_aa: ASSDQGVTMNTEAF

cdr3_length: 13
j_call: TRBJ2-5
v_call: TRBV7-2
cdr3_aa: ASSPNSLIQETQY

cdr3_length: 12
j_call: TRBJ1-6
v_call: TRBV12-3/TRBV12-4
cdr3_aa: ASSFSGDYSPLH

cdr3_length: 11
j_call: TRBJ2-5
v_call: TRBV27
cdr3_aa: ASSLSLKETQY

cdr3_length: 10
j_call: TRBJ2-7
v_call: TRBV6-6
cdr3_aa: ASSYSRPEQY

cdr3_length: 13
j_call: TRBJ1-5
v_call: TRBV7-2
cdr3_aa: ASSWGGAGDQPQH

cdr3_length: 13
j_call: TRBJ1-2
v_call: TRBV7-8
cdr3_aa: ASSPTGTINYGYT

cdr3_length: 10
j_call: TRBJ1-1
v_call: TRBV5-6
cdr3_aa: ASSFGGIQAF

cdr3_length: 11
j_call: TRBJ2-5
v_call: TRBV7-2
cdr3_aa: ASSLLGWGTQY

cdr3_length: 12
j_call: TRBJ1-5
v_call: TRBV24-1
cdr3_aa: ATSAQSSNQPQH

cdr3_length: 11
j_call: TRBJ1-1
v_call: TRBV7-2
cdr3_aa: ASSFWGGTEAF

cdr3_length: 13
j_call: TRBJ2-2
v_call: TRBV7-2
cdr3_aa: ASSSTGENTGELF

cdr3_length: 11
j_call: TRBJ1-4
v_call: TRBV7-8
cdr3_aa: ASSSGDTEKLF

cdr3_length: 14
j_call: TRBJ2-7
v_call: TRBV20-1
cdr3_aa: SASGPSSGRAPAQY

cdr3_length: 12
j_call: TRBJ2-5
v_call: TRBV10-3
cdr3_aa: AISDLGRGETQY

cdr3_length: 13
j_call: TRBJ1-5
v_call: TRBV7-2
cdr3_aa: ASSRDRVSNQPQH

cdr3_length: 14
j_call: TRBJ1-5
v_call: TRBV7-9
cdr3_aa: ASSSGPINSNQPQH

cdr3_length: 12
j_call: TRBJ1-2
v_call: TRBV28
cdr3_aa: ASSPYTGAWGYT

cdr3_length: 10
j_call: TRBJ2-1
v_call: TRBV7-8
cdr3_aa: ASKGQYNEQF

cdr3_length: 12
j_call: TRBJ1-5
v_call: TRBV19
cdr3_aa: ASRSYNSNQPQH

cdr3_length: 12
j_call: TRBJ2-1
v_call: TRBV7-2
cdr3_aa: ASSPPGLRNEQF

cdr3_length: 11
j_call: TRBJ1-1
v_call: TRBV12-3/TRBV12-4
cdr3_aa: ASSRIMNTEAF

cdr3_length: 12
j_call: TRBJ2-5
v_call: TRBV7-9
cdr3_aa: ASSFGQGQETQY

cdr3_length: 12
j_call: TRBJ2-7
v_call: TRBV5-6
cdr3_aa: ASSSLAATYEQY

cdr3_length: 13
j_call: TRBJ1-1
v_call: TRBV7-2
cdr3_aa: ASLYRGGMNTEAF

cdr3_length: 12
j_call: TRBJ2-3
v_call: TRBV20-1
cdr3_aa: SARRWDRTDTQY

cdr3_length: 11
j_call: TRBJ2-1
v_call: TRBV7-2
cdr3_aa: ASSLQGIGEQF

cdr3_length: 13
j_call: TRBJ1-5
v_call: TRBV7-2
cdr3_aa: ASSLVFGQYQPQH

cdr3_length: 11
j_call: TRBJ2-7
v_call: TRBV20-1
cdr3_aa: SASRGQGYEQY

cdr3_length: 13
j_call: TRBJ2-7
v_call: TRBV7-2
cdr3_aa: ASSLAAGGPYEQY

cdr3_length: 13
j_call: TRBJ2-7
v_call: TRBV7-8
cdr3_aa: ASSLAATSPYEQY

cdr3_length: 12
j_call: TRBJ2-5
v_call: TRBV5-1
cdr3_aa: ASSLGQGIETQY

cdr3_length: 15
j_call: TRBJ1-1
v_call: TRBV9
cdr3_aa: ASSALIPAGQNTEAF

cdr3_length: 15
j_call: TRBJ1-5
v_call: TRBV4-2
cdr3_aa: ASSQVVDREANQPQH

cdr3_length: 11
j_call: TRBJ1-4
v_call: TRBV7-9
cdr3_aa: ASSFMTAPKLF

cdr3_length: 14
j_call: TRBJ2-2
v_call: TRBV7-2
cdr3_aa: ASSLIDTANTGELF

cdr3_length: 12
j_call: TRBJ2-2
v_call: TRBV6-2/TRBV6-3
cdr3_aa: ASRFAGNTGELF

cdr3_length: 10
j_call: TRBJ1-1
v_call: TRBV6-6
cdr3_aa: AAVNRGTEAF

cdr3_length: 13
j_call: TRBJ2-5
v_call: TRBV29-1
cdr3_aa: SVEGGGSGRGTQY

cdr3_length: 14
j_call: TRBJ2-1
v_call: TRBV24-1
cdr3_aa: ATSDPSLRRGHEQF

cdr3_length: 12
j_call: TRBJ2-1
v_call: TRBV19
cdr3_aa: ASKQSSGYNEQF